This is a list of T cell receptor beta chains from one sample in a study of blood T cell repertoires in COVID-19. The table came from immunoSEQ multiplex PCR; TCRdb's copy has only in-frame clones and leaves some out. Of 140,000 to 150,000 clones in the sample, over 75% were seen once. The material sequenced was peripheral blood. The receptors derive from a man in his 70s with acute or convalescent COVID-19. Both conserved end residues are part of each CDR3. Each record gives: J gene, V gene, clone size, D gene, CDR3 protein, CDR3 DNA. A D gene is named only where the DNA matches it firmly. Size is omitted from some rows. Given values are once, few, many or a class for expanded clones.

TRBJ2-5 | TRBV4-1 | - | - | CASSAQTRETQYF | TGCGCCAGCAGCGCCCAGACACGGGAGACCCAGTACTTC
TRBJ1-1 | TRBV18 | - | - | CASSPRQRTHTEAFF | TGTGCCAGCTCACCACGACAGCGAACCCACACTGAAGCTTTCTTT
TRBJ2-1 | TRBV6-4 | - | TRBD1 | CASSDGTGAPNEQFF | TGTGCCAGCAGTGACGGGACAGGGGCCCCCAATGAGCAGTTCTTC
TRBJ1-1 | TRBV6-4 | - | - | CASRLQGNTEAFF | TGTGCCAGCAGATTACAGGGGAACACTGAAGCTTTCTTT
TRBJ2-1 | TRBV28 | - | - | CASSLSEPDEQFF | TGTGCCAGCAGTTTATCGGAGCCAGATGAGCAGTTCTTC
TRBJ2-7 | TRBV19 | - | - | CASSSLEGSPSYEQYF | TGTGCCAGTAGTTCCCTCGAGGGCAGCCCCTCCTACGAGCAGTACTTC
TRBJ1-1 | TRBV19 | - | - | CASSVRGKKAFF | TGTGCCAGTAGTGTCAGGGGAAAGAAAGCTTTCTTT
TRBJ1-1 | TRBV7-2 | - | - | CASSLVDKGWRNTEAFF | TGTGCCAGCAGCTTAGTGGACAAGGGATGGAGGAACACTGAAGCTTTCTTT
TRBJ1-3 | TRBV29-1 | - | TRBD1 | CSVGEQGPPPGNTIYF | TGCAGCGTCGGAGAACAGGGGCCCCCCCCTGGAAACACCATATATTTT
TRBJ2-3 | TRBV7-9 | - | TRBD1 | CASSRTGKTDTQYF | TGTGCCAGCAGCCGGACAGGGAAGACAGATACGCAGTATTTT
TRBJ1-1 | TRBV24-1 | few | - | CATSERPQGTEAFF | TGTGCCACCAGTGAGCGCCCACAGGGAACTGAAGCTTTCTTT
TRBJ1-1 | TRBV10-2 | - | - | CASRNQGSAVNTEAFF | TGCGCCAGCAGAAACCAGGGCTCCGCAGTGAACACTGAAGCTTTCTTT
TRBJ2-5 | TRBV7-2 | - | TRBD2 | CASSPGTSGGAWETQYF | TGTGCCAGCAGCCCAGGGACTAGCGGGGGGGCTTGGGAGACCCAGTACTTC
TRBJ1-4 | TRBV5-1 | - | - | CASSLAGLGEKLFF | TGCGCCAGCAGCTTGGCTGGGCTTGGGGAAAAACTGTTTTTT
TRBJ1-6 | TRBV5-1 | few | TRBD1 | CASSEVQGANAPLHF | TGCGCCAGCAGCGAAGTCCAGGGGGCTAACGCACCCCTCCACTTT
TRBJ2-4 | TRBV2 | few | - | CASRGQGDIQYF | TGTGCCAGCAGAGGGCAGGGCGACATTCAGTACTTC
TRBJ1-1 | TRBV29-1 | - | TRBD1 | CSVEQGATRDTEAFF | TGCAGCGTTGAACAGGGGGCTACCCGGGATACTGAAGCTTTCTTT
TRBJ1-5 | TRBV28 | few | - | CASMGGANNQPQHF | TGTGCCAGCATGGGGGGGGCTAACAATCAGCCCCAGCATTTT
TRBJ2-1 | TRBV5-1 | - | TRBD2 | CASSAPGLAVSYNEQFF | TGCGCCAGCAGCGCTCCGGGACTAGCGGTTTCCTACAATGAGCAGTTCTTC
TRBJ1-6 | TRBV5-6 | - | TRBD1 | CASSLSPWDRGRSSPLHF | TGTGCCAGCAGCTTGAGTCCCTGGGACAGGGGGCGAAGTTCACCCCTCCACTTT
TRBJ1-1 | TRBV28 | - | TRBD1 | CASSRRTGVITEAFF | TGTGCCAGCAGTCGCAGAACAGGGGTGATAACTGAAGCTTTCTTT
TRBJ1-1 | TRBV7-9 | - | TRBD1 | CASSLALEGATEAFF | TGTGCCAGCAGCTTAGCGCTTGAGGGGGCAACTGAAGCTTTCTTT
TRBJ2-7 | TRBV5-4 | - | TRBD1 | CASSLPGTGSYEQYF | TGTGCCAGCAGCCTGCCCGGGACAGGGAGCTACGAGCAGTACTTC
TRBJ1-2 | TRBV28 | few | - | CASSGGSGAYQGYTF | TGTGCCAGCAGTGGGGGGAGCGGGGCTTATCAGGGCTACACCTTC
TRBJ1-5 | TRBV28 | - | - | CASSRAGDEDQPQHF | TGTGCCAGCAGCCGGGCAGGGGATGAAGATCAGCCCCAGCATTTT
TRBJ1-4 | TRBV2 | - | TRBD1 | CASRRTGANEKLFF | TGTGCCAGCAGGCGGACAGGGGCTAATGAAAAACTGTTTTTT
TRBJ2-7 | TRBV24-1 | - | - | CATSETGYEQYF | TGTGCCACCAGTGAAACGGGCTACGAGCAGTACTTC
TRBJ1-1 | TRBV2 | - | - | CASRGGPEAFF | TGTGCCAGCAGAGGAGGCCCTGAAGCTTTCTTT
TRBJ1-6 | TRBV6-1 | - | - | CASSELMRSPLHF | TGTGCCAGCAGTGAGTTAATGAGATCACCCCTCCACTTT